The rows below give T cell receptor beta chains drawn from one sample of a study of shared clonotypes between healthy human individuals. Generated by immunoSEQ multiplex PCR, the TCRdb table keeps only in-frame clones and is missing some. This table holds about 490,000 clones, 70% to 80% found once. The sample consisted of PBMCs. These receptors all stem from a woman between 40 and 50 years old in good health. Some clones in this sample may be carry-over from other donors' samples. The CDR3 runs from the conserved cysteine through the conserved F or W. The D gene is left open where the match is weak. Only some rows state a clone size, as once, few, many or a class for expanded clones.

d_call,j_call,v_call,clone_size,cdr3_nt,cdr3_aa
NA,TRBJ2-7,TRBV30,NA,TGTGCCTGGAGCATTAGCGGTCTGTACGAGCAGTACTTC,CAWSISGLYEQYF
NA,TRBJ2-2,TRBV7-9,NA,TGTGCCAGCATCTGGGGGTTGTCGAACACCGGGGAGCTGTTTTTT,CASIWGLSNTGELFF
NA,TRBJ2-7,TRBV18,NA,TGTGCCAGCTCACCCGCCTCCTACGAGCAGTACTTC,CASSPASYEQYF
NA,TRBJ2-1,TRBV11-2,NA,TGTGCCAGCAGCTTAGGGACTGACTCCTACAATGAGCAGTTCTTC,CASSLGTDSYNEQFF
TRBD2,TRBJ2-1,TRBV7-3,NA,TGTGCCAGCAGCCGGGCGGGAGCGGGAGTGAATGAGCAGTTCTTC,CASSRAGAGVNEQFF
NA,TRBJ2-5,TRBV2,NA,TGTGCCAGCACTGAACGGGAGACCCAGTACTTC,CASTERETQYF
TRBD2,TRBJ2-3,TRBV5-4,NA,TGTGCCAGCAGCCGGGGACTAGCGCGTTCTTCCGGGGATACGCAGTATTTT,CASSRGLARSSGDTQYF
NA,TRBJ1-5,TRBV27,few,TGTGCCAGCAGGAGGGGATTAGACAATCAGCCCCAGCATTTT,CASRRGLDNQPQHF
NA,TRBJ2-2,TRBV19,NA,TGTGCCAGTAGTGCCGACAGAGACACCGGGGAGCTGTTTTTT,CASSADRDTGELFF
TRBD2,TRBJ2-7,TRBV7-9,NA,TGTGCCAGCAGCGCCCCTGGGGGAATAGCGGGAGTAAACGAGCAGTACTTC,CASSAPGGIAGVNEQYF
TRBD2,TRBJ2-1,TRBV30,NA,TGTGCCTGGAGTGCCCAGGGCGGGAGGGCGAAAAGCTCCTACAATGAGCAGTTCTTC,CAWSAQGGRAKSSYNEQFF
NA,TRBJ2-1,TRBV6-5,NA,TGTGCCAGCAGTTACGACGGCTACAATGAGCAGTTCTTC,CASSYDGYNEQFF
NA,TRBJ2-1,TRBV4-3,NA,TGCGCCAGCAGCCAGACCCGGGACTCTTACTCCTACAATGAGCAGTTCTTC,CASSQTRDSYSYNEQFF
NA,TRBJ2-1,TRBV5-1,NA,TGCGCCAGCAGCGGGGACGGGCTTGGTAATGAGCAGTTCTTC,CASSGDGLGNEQFF
TRBD1,TRBJ2-7,TRBV6-5,NA,TGTGCCAGCAGTCAAAGACAGGGAGCCACCTACGAGCAGTACTTC,CASSQRQGATYEQYF
NA,TRBJ2-7,TRBV19,NA,TGTGCCACCCCCTCCCTTTACGAGCAGTACTTC,CATPSLYEQYF
NA,TRBJ2-7,TRBV10-2,NA,TGCGCCAGTGCTATCACCGCCGGGGGCTACGAGCAGTACTTC,CASAITAGGYEQYF
NA,TRBJ1-4,TRBV28,NA,TGTGCCAGCAGTTCCCCGGACATAAGGCGAAAACTGTTTTTT,CASSSPDIRRKLFF
NA,TRBJ1-2,TRBV7-9,many,TGTGCCAGCAGCGACCGGACTAACTATGGCTACACCTTC,CASSDRTNYGYTF
TRBD1,TRBJ2-5,TRBV7-9,few,TGTGCCAGCAGCCGGGGACAGTACCAAGAGACCCAGTACTTC,CASSRGQYQETQYF
TRBD1,TRBJ2-3,TRBV5-6,NA,TGTGCCAGCAGCCCCGACATCAGACAGGGTTTCCGCACAGATACGCAGTATTTT,CASSPDIRQGFRTDTQYF
NA,TRBJ2-7,TRBV13,NA,TGTGCCAGCAGCCAAGGGCGCCGGACAGCCTACGAGCAGTACTTC,CASSQGRRTAYEQYF
NA,TRBJ1-3,TRBV30,NA,TGTGCCTGGGGCAGGGATGGAAACACCATATATTTT,CAWGRDGNTIYF
NA,TRBJ1-1,TRBV5-1,NA,TGCGCCAGCAGCCCCCTTGGGCCCCAACGAACTGAAGCTTTCTTT,CASSPLGPQRTEAFF
TRBD2,TRBJ2-1,TRBV27,NA,TGTGCCAGCAGTTCCGGGACTAGCGGCAACAATGAGCAGTTCTTC,CASSSGTSGNNEQFF
TRBD2,TRBJ2-5,TRBV2,NA,TGTGCCAGCAGCCAAGACCTAGCGGGAGGAGAGACCCAGTACTTC,CASSQDLAGGETQYF
NA,TRBJ1-2,TRBV19,NA,TGTGCCACCGCAGCCCCGGCGGGGATAAGCTACACCTTC,CATAAPAGISYTF
NA,TRBJ1-2,TRBV19,NA,TGTGCCAGTAGTATCAGGGTAGTCTCTGACTATGGCTACACCTTC,CASSIRVVSDYGYTF
TRBD1,TRBJ1-5,TRBV19,NA,TGTGCCAGTAGTCAAAGGGGGCCTAATCAGCCCCAGCATTTT,CASSQRGPNQPQHF
NA,TRBJ1-1,TRBV6-5,NA,TGTGCCAGCAGTTACTCGATGGCCCTGAACACTGAAGCTTTCTTT,CASSYSMALNTEAFF
TRBD2,TRBJ2-3,TRBV18,NA,TGTGCCAGCTCACCAGAAGTTTGGGCTGGAACTAGCGGAGATACGCAGTATTTT,CASSPEVWAGTSGDTQYF
NA,TRBJ1-1,TRBV10-3,NA,TGTGCCATCAGTGATGCTCCGGGATCTAACACTGAAGCTTTCTTT,CAISDAPGSNTEAFF
NA,TRBJ1-1,TRBV30,NA,TGTGCCTGGAGTCCCTTGGGTGGCACTGAAGCTTTCTTT,CAWSPLGGTEAFF
NA,TRBJ1-1,TRBV27,NA,TGTGCCAGCAGTTTATTTCGGGGTCAGGGTGAAGCTTTCTTT,CASSLFRGQGEAFF
NA,TRBJ2-4,TRBV6-5,NA,TGTGCCAGCATGGCGGAGGGGGGGCGCGAGTACTTC,CASMAEGGREYF
NA,TRBJ2-1,TRBV7-7,NA,TGTGCTAGCAGCTTATTAGCCAGCTCCTACAATGAGCAGTTCTTC,CASSLLASSYNEQFF
TRBD1,TRBJ2-4,TRBV19,NA,TGTGCCAGTAGTATACCCTGGGACAGCCCCCAGTACTTC,CASSIPWDSPQYF
NA,TRBJ2-7,TRBV7-2,few,TGTGCCAGCAGCTTAGGGCGGGACGGTAGCTCCTACGAGCAGTACTTC,CASSLGRDGSSYEQYF
NA,TRBJ1-5,TRBV27,NA,TGTGCCAGCAGCCCACAAACCAGGGTCGAGCCCCAGCATTTT,CASSPQTRVEPQHF
TRBD2,TRBJ2-2,TRBV7-3,NA,TGTGCCAGCAGTCCGTTAAGCGGGAGTTCCACCGGGGAGCTGTTTTTT,CASSPLSGSSTGELFF
NA,TRBJ2-2,TRBV7-9,NA,TGTGCCAGCAGCTTAGGGGCTGAGGCGAACACCGGGGAGCTGTTTTTT,CASSLGAEANTGELFF
NA,TRBJ2-1,TRBV7-3,NA,TGTGCCAGCAGTATCCGGGCTAGCTATGAGCAGTTCTTC,CASSIRASYEQFF
NA,TRBJ2-1,TRBV13,NA,TGTGCCAGCAGCACTCGGACCCGGGGCCCCTACAATGAGCAGTTCTTC,CASSTRTRGPYNEQFF
NA,TRBJ2-3,TRBV5-5,NA,TGTGCCAGCAGCTTGGGGCAGGTTGGTGGAGATACGCAGTATTTT,CASSLGQVGGDTQYF
TRBD2,TRBJ2-2,TRBV11-2,once,TGTGCCAGCAGCCTCGGACTAGCGGGGGCGACCGGGGAGCTGTTTTTT,CASSLGLAGATGELFF
NA,TRBJ1-3,TRBV29-1,NA,TGCAGCGTTGTCGGTCAGGGTACTGGAAACACCATATATTTT,CSVVGQGTGNTIYF
NA,TRBJ1-1,TRBV28,NA,TGTGCCAGCATTCGAGGCGGACAGCTGAACACTGAAGCTTTCTTT,CASIRGGQLNTEAFF
TRBD1,TRBJ2-7,TRBV7-9,NA,TGTGCCAGCTCGCGGGCAGGGGGCCCCTACGAGCAGTACTTC,CASSRAGGPYEQYF
TRBD1,TRBJ1-2,TRBV29-1,NA,TGCAGCGGCGGGGGGACAGGCGGATACACCTTC,CSGGGTGGYTF